One sample yielded the 13 T cell receptor beta chains listed below, sequenced in a study of cytomegalovirus exposure and HLA in healthy donors. Measured with immunoSEQ multiplex PCR; TCRdb has only the in-frame clones, and not every one. The repertoire holds 150,000 or so clones, with approximately 90% as singletons. Sample: PBMCs. The receptors were gathered from a woman in her twenties or thirties in good health and CMV-seropositive.

The V gene is TRBV7-9, the J gene TRBJ2-2; 8 nucleotides agree with TRBD1. The CDR3 consists of 16 residues. The germline gives CDR1 SEHNR, CDR2 FQNEAQ (reference sequence). With V trimmed by 3 bases and J by 1 base, 4 bases remained unmatched. CDR3 residues: CASSFSGQGNTGELFF. The CDR3 region has the DNA TGTGCCAGCAGCTTCTCCGGACAGGGGAACACCGGGGAGCTGTTTTTT. The variable domain in full, completed from reference TRBV7-9 and TRBJ2-2, reads DTGVSQNPRHKITKRGQNVTFRCDPISEHNRLYWYRQTLGQGPEFLTYFQNEAQLEKSRLLSDRFSAERPKGSFSTLEIQRTEQGDSAMYLCASSFSGQGNTGELFFGEGSRLTVL.

The chain combines TRBV7-2 with TRBJ2-1; D may be TRBD2 (6 bases). Trimming removed 0 bases at V and 7 bases at J, with 16 bases between. CDR3 length: 16 residues. Germline V gene sequence: CDR1 SGHTA, CDR2 FQGNSA. The CDR3 region has the DNA TGTGCCAGCAGCTTAGCGCTGAATCGGGGGAGTAATGAGCAGTTCTTC. Translated: CASSLALNRGSNEQFF.

This chain joins TRBV27 and TRBJ1-1; 10 bases fit TRBD1. After removal of 6 bases from V and 0 bases from J, the junction contained 10 bases not matched to a gene. The CDR3 runs to 17 residues. The germline CDR1 and CDR2 sequences are MNHEY and SMNVEV (reference sequence). As DNA, the CDR3 is TGTGCCAGCAGACCGGGACAGGGGACTCTGATGAACACTGAAGCTTTCTTT. It translates to CASRPGQGTLMNTEAFF.

The chain carries TRBV15 and TRBJ2-1, with 12 nucleotides matching TRBD2. V lost 5 bases to trimming and J lost 8 bases; unmatched junction nucleotides: 7. Germline assignment: CDR1 LNHNV and CDR2 YYDKDF (reference sequence). The CDR3 loop spans 15 amino acids. This CDR3 reads CATSDRLAGVYEQFF. CDR3 sequence (DNA): TGTGCCACCAGCGATCGACTAGCGGGAGTGTATGAGCAGTTCTTC.

This chain links TRBV11-1 with TRBJ2-2; D gene uncertain. With 3 bases removed from V and 5 bases from J, the gap between germline ends came to 7 bases. The CDR3 consists of 13 residues. Per germline, CDR1 SGHAT and CDR2 FQDESV (reference sequence). The CDR3 DNA follows: TGTGCCAGCAGCTTCGGAGAGACCGGGGAGCTGTTTTTT. It specifies CASSFGETGELFF.

This clone was seen more than once but under ten times. The V call is TRBV14, the J call TRBJ2-3; TRBD2 agrees at 9 bases. The CDR3 contains 15 residues. CDR1 SGHDN and CDR2 FVKESK come from the germline V gene. V was clipped by 3 bases and J by 4 bases; unmatched bases: 5. In DNA, the CDR3 is TGTGCCAGCAGCCAGTGGCGGGGGGGCTCAGATACGCAGTATTTT. Encoded protein: CASSQWRGGSDTQYF.

Here the CDR3 reads CASRRENTQYF. The CDR3 DNA sequence: TGTGCCAGCAGGCGAGAAAATACGCAGTATTTT. The chain carries TRBV5-4 and TRBJ2-3; D is unclear. The CDR3 is 11 amino acids. Germline CDR1 is SGHNT and CDR2 is YYREEE (reference sequence). V gave up 5 bases and J gave up 7 bases, with 8 bases separating them.

The chain employs TRBV19 and TRBJ1-1, with D maybe TRBD1 (5 bases). Germline V lookup: CDR1 LNHDA, CDR2 SQIVND (reference sequence). V was shortened by 3 bases and J by 0 bases, with 20 bases between the two germline ends. CDR3 size: 18 residues. The chain's CDR3 is CASSMLSSRGRVNTEAFF. Here the CDR3 DNA reads TGTGCCAGTAGTATGCTATCTTCGCGAGGCAGGGTGAACACTGAAGCTTTCTTT.

This chain links TRBV28 with TRBJ1-1; D gene uncertain. V lost 6 bases and J 7 bases, leaving 12 bases between the germline ends. The CDR3 contains 12 residues. The V gene's germline CDR1 is MDHEN and CDR2 SYDVKM. DNA of the CDR3: TGTGCCAGCAGCCTGGGCTTGCGTGAAGCTTTCTTT. It codes for CASSLGLREAFF.

The CDR3 protein is CASSAAGTSYSHNTGELFF. CDR3 nucleotides: TGTGCCAGCAGTGCCGCCGGGACTAGCTACTCTCACAACACCGGGGAGCTGTTTTTT. The chain links TRBV28 to TRBJ2-2, with 9 bases aligning to TRBD2. V lost 5 bases to trimming and J lost 2 bases; unmatched junction nucleotides: 15. The CDR3 covers 19 residues. Germline values: CDR1 MDHEN, CDR2 SYDVKM.

The chain joins TRBV6-5 to TRBJ2-7; 12 nucleotides line up with TRBD2. The germline V gene has CDR1 MNHEY and CDR2 SVGAGI. The junction had 7 bases not matched to a gene; V was cut back by 7 bases and J by 6 bases. The length of the CDR3 is 14 residues. Here the CDR3 reads CASKTLAGGGEQYF. The CDR3 coding sequence is TGTGCCAGCAAAACCCTAGCGGGAGGGGGCGAGCAGTACTTC.

In nucleotides, the CDR3 is TGTGCCAGCAGCGTTAGCGGGGGGATCTACAATGAGCAGTTCTTC. Translated, it gives CASSVSGGIYNEQFF. V is TRBV9 and J is TRBJ2-1; 10 nucleotides agree with TRBD2. Germline lookup yields CDR1 SGDLS and CDR2 YYNGEE. This CDR3 has 15 amino acids. With V trimmed by 2 bases and J by 3 bases, 2 bases remained unmatched.

J is TRBJ1-3 and V is TRBV28; no definite D call. Trimming stripped 3 bases from V and 0 bases from J, with 9 bases between. Per germline, CDR1 MDHEN and CDR2 SYDVKM. CDR3 length: 15 amino acids. CDR3 sequence (DNA): TGTGCCAGCAGTTTTAATTGGGCCTCTGGAAACACCATATATTTT. Its translation: CASSFNWASGNTIYF.